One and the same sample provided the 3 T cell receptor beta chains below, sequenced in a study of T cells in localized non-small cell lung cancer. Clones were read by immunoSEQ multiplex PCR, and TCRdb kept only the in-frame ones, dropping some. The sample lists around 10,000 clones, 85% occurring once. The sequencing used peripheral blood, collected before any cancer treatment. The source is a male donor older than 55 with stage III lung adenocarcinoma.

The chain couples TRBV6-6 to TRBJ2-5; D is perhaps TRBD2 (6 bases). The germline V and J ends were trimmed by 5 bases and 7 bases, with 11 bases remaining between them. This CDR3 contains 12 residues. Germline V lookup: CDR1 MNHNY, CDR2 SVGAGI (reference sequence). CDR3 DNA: TGTGCCAGCAGTATTAGGGGAGGGACCCAGTACTTC. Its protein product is CASSIRGGTQYF.

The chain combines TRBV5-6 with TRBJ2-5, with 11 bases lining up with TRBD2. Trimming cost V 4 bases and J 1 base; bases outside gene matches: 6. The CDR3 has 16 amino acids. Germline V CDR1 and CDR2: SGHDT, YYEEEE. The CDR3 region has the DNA TGTGCCAGCAGCCCGGGACTAGCGGTCATCCAAGAGACCCAGTACTTC. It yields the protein CASSPGLAVIQETQYF.

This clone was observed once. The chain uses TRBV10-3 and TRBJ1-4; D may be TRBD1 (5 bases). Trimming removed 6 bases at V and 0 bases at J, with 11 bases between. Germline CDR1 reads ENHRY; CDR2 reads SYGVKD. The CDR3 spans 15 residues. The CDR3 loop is CAIRPSGTTNEKLFF. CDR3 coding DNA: TGTGCCATCAGGCCCTCAGGGACAACTAATGAAAAACTGTTTTTT.